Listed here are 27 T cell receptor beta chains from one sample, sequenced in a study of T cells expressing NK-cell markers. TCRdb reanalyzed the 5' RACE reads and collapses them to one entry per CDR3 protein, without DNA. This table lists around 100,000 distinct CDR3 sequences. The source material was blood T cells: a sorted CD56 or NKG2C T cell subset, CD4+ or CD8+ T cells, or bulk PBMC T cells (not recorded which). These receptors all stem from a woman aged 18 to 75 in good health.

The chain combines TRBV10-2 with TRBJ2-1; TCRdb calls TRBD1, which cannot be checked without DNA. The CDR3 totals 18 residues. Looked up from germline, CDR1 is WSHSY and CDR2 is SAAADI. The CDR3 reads CASLGRDRGAPSYNEQFF.

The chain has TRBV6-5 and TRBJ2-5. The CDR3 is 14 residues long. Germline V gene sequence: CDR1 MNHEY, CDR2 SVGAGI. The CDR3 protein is CASSYLDGEETQYF.

The CDR3 spells CASSLGLYGYTF. The chain is built from TRBV12-3 or TRBV12-4 and TRBJ1-2. The CDR3 totals 12 residues.

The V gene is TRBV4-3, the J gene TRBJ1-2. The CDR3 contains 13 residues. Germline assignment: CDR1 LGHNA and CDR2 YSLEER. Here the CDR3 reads CASSQDPSGGYTF.

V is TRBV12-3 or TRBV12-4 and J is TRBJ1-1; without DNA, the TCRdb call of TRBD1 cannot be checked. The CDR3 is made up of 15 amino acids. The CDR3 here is CASTPGGVLNTEAFF.

The chain's CDR3 is CASSLWDRGIDEQFF. The chain has TRBV4-1 and TRBJ2-1; TCRdb selects TRBD1, and the lack of DNA leaves this call unchecked. The length of the CDR3 is 15 residues. Germline V gene data show CDR1 as MGHRA and CDR2 as YSYEKL.

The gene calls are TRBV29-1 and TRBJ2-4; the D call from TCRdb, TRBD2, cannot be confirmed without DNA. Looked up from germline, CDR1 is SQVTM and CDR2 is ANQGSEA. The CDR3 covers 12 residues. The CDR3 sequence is CSVEGTSHIQYF.

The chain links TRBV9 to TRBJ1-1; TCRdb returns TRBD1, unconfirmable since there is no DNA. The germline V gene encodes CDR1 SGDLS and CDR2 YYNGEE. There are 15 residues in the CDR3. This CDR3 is CASSVAAGQSTEAFF.

CDR3 residues: CASSKGSRGNEQFF. This chain uses TRBV21-1 with TRBJ2-1; TCRdb reports TRBD1, a call that lacks DNA to check it against. TRBV21-1 represents a pseudogene. This CDR3 has 14 residues.

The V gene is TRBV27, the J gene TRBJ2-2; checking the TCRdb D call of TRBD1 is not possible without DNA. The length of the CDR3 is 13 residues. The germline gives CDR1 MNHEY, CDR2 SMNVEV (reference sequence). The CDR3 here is CASKQGTTGELFF.

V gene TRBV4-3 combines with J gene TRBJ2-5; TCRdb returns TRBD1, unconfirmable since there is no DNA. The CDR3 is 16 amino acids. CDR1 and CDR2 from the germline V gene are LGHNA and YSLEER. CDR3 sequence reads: CASSQSDRGQWETQYF.

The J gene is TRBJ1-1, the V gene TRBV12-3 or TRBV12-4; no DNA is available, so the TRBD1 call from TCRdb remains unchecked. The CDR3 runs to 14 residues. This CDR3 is CASSLADRRTEAFF.

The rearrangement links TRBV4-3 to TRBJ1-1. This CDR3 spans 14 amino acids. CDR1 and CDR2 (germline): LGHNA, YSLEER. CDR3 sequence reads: CASSQGYSNTEAFF.

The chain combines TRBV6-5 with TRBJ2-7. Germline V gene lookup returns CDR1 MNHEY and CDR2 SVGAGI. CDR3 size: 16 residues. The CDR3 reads CASSYSLGDFSYEQYF.

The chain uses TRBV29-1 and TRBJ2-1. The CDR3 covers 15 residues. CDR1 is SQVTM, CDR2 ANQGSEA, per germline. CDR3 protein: CSVRLVGDSYNEQFF.

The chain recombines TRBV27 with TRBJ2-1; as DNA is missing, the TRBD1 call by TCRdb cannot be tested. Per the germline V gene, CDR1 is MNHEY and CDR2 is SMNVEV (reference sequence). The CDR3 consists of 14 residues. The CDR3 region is CASSKGGQSNEQFF.

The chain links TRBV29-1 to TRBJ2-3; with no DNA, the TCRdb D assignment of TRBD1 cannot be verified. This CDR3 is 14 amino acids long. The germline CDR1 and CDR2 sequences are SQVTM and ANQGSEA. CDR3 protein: CSVLGGHGGDTQYF.

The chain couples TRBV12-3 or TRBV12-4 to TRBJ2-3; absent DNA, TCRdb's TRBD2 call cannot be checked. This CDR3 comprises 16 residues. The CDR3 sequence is CASSPRLAGVPDTQYF.

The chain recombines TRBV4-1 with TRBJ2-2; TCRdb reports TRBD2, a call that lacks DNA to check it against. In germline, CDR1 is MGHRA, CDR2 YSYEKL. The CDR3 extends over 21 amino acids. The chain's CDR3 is CASSHDGSSASGRSGTGELFF.

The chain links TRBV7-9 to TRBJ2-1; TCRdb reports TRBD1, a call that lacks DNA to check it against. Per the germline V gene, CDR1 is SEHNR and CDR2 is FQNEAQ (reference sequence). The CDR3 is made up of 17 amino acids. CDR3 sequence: CASSPPPGRVSYNEQFF.

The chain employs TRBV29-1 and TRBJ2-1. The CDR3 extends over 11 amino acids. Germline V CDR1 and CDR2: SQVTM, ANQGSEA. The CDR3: CSVAGDHEQFF.

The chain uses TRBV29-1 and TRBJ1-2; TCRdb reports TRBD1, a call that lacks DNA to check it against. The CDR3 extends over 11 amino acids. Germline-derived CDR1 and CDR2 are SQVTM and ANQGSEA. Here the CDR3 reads CSVPGSYGYTF.

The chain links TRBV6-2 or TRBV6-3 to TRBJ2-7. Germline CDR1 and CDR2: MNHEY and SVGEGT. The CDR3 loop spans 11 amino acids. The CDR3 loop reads CASSYSLEQYF.

The CDR3 protein is CSARDLTGELFF. The chain combines TRBV20-1 with TRBJ2-2. Germline CDR1 DFQATT, CDR2 SNEGSKA (reference sequence). The CDR3 has 12 amino acids.

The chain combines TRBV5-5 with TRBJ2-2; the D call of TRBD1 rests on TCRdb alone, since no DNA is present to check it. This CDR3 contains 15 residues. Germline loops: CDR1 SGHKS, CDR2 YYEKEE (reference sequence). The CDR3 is CASSSRESNTGELFF. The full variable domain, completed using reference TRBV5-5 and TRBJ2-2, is DAGVTQSPTHLIKTRGQQVTLRCSPISGHKSVSWYQQVLGQGPQFIFQYYEKEERGRGNFPDRFSARQFPNYSSELNVNALLLGDSALYLCASSSRESNTGELFFGEGSRLTVL.

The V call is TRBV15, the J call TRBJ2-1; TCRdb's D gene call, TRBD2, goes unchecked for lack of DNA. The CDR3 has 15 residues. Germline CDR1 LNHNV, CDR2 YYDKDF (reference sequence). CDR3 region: CATSSGSSMVNEQFF.

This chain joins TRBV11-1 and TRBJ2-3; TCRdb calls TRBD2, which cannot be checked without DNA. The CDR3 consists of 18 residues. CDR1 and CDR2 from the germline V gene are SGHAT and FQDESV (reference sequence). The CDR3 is CASSFETNEGTRTDTQYF.